This entry features one T cell receptor (beta chain) sequence. These data are taken from a study of siplizumab effects on memory and regulatory T cells. Germline lookup yields CDR1 MNHEY and CDR2 SMNVEV (reference sequence). The CDR3 has 16 residues. V was cut by 3 bases and J by 0 bases, with 9 bases left in between. Data came from immunoSEQ multiplex PCR; TCRdb stores just in-frame clones and leaves some out. The profile covers about 100,000 clones, with 94% appearing a single time and roughly 0.62% taken by the ten largest. This receptor was taken from a human donor in good health. The V call is TRBV27, the J call TRBJ2-6, with D possibly matching TRBD2 (5 bases). The specimen sequenced was Tregs sorted from blood. The CDR3, as DNA: TGTGCCAGCAGTTTCGGCGGGCTCTCTGGGGCCAACGTCCTGACTTTC. This encodes CASSFGGLSGANVLTF.